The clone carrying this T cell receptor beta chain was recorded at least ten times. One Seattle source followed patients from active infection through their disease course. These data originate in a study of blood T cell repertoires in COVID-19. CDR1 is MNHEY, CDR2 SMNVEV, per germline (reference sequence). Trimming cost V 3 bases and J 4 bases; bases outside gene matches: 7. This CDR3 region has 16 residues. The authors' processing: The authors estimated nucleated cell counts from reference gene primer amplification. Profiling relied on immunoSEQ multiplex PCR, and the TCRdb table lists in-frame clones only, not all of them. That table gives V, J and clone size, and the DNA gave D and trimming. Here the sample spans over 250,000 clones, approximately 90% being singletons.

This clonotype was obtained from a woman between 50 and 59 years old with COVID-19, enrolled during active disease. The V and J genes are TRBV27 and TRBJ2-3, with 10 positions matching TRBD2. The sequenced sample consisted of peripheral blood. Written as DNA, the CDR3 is TGTGCCAGCAGTTTCGGGACTAGCGCCTTCGCAGATACGCAGTATTTT. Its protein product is CASSFGTSAFADTQYF.